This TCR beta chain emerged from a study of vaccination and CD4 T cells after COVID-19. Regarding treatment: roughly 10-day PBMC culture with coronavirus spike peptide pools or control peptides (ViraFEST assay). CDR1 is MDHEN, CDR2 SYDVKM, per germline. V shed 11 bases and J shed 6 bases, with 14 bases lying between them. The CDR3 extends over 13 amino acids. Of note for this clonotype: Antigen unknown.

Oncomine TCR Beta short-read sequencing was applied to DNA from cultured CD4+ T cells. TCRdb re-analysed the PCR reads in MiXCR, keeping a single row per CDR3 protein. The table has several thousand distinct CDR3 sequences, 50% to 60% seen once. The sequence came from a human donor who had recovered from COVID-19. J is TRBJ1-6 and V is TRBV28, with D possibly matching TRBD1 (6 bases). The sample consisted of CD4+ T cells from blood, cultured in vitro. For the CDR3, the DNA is TGTGCCTGGGGGGGGCTGGGTAATTCACCCCTCCACTTT. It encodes CAWGGLGNSPLHF. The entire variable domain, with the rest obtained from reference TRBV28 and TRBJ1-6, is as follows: DVKVTQSSRYLVKRTGEKVFLECVQDMDHENMFWYRQDPGLGLRLIYFSYDVKMKEKGDIPEGYSVSREKKERFSLILESASTNQTSMYLCAWGGLGNSPLHFGNGTRLTVT.